The source of this T cell receptor beta chain is a study of blood T cell repertoires in COVID-19. Study at large: Donors in the United States, Italy and Spain gave samples during acute or convalescent COVID-19. T cells, B-cell-depleted T cells, or PBMCs provided the cDNA or gDNA that served as material.

Authors' data handling: Estimated nucleated cell counts came from reference gene primer amplification. Assay used: immunoSEQ multiplex PCR; TCRdb lists only in-frame clones, some missing. For V, J and clone size, that table is used; D and trimming come from the DNA. This table holds more than 200,000 clones, around 90% found once. The CDR3 consists of 14 residues. Trimming shortened V by 5 bases and J by 0 bases, and 5 bases separated the two germline ends. Germline CDR1 is SGHAT and CDR2 is FQNNGV. The sequencing input was peripheral blood. The chain joins TRBV11-2 to TRBJ1-6; unclear D gene. This TCR came from a man between 18 and 35 years old with active or convalescent COVID-19. CDR3 coding DNA: TGTGCCAGCAGCCTGAGCTCCTATAATTCACCCCTCCACTTT. It is translated as CASSLSSYNSPLHF.